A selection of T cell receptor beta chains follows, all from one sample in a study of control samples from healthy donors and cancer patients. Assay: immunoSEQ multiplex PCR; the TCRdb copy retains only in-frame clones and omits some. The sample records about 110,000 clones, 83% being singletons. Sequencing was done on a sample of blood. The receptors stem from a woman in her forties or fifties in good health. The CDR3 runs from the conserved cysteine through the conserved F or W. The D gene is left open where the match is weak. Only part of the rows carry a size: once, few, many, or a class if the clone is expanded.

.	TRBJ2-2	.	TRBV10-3	TGTGCCATCAGTGAGTCGATCGGGGTCACCGGGGAGCTGTTTTTT	CAISESIGVTGELFF
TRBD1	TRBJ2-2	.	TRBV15	TGTGCCACCAGCACACAAAAAATAACAGGGGCTTTTCCGACCGGGGAGCTGTTTTTT	CATSTQKITGAFPTGELFF
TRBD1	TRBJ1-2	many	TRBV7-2	TGTGCCAGCAGCCAAATGGGCGGGACAGGGGACTACTATGGCTACACCTTC	CASSQMGGTGDYYGYTF
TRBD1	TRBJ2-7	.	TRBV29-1	TGCAGCGTTCATGACAGGGTTGCGGCCCAGGCATACGAGCAGTACTTC	CSVHDRVAAQAYEQYF
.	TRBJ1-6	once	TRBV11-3	TGTGCCAGCAGCTTCAGGGATTCACCCCTCCACTTT	CASSFRDSPLHF
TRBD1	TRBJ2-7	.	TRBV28	TGTGCCAGCAGCATTCACGGGACAGTTGATCTCTACGAGCAGTACTTC	CASSIHGTVDLYEQYF
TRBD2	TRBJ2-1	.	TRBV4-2	TGTGCCAGCAGCCAAACTCTAGCGGGCACCTCCTACAATGAGCAGTTCTTC	CASSQTLAGTSYNEQFF
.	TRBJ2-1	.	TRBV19	TGTGCCAGTAGTATAGTAGGTAAACTCTACAATGAGCAGTTCTTC	CASSIVGKLYNEQFF
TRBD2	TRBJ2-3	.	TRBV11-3	TGTGCCAGCAGCTTAAGACTAGCGACAGATACGCAGTATTTT	CASSLRLATDTQYF
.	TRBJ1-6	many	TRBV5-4	TGTGCCAGCAGCGCTGCAGGAATCCCCCTCCACTTT	CASSAAGIPLHF
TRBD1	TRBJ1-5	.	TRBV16	TGTGCCAGCAGCCAAGGACAGGGGGGCGCGCGCAATCAGCCCCAGCATTTT	CASSQGQGGARNQPQHF
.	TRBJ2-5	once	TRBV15	TGTGCCACCAGCAGAGTAAAGGGCCCTCAAGAGACCCAGTACTTC	CATSRVKGPQETQYF
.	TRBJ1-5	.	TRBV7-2	TGTGCCAGCAGCTTAGTGGTGGGGGCAATTAGCAATCAGCCCCAGCATTTT	CASSLVVGAISNQPQHF
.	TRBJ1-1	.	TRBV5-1	TGCGCCAGCAGCTTGGTAAGCGTTCGGGCAGCCTCTGAAGCTTTCTTT	CASSLVSVRAASEAFF
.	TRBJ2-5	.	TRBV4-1	TGCGCCAGCAGCCAAAATTGGGGGGAGGGGGGGGAGACCCAGTACTTC	CASSQNWGEGGETQYF
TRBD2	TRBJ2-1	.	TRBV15	TGTGCCACCAGCAGAGAAGCGGGGACCTACAATGAGCAGTTCTTC	CATSREAGTYNEQFF
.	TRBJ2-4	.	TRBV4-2	TGTGCCAGCAGCTACGGACCAGGGAACATTCAGTACTTC	CASSYGPGNIQYF
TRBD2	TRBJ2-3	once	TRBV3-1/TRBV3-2	TGTGCCAGCAGCCAGGGGACTAGCGGGGACACAGATACGCAGTATTTT	CASSQGTSGDTDTQYF
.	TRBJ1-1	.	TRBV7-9	TGTGCCAGCAGCTCGCTACAGGGAGAGTACACTGAAGCTTTCTTT	CASSSLQGEYTEAFF
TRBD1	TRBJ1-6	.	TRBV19	TGTGCCAGTAGCCTATTTGGACAGGATAATTCACCCCTCCACTTT	CASSLFGQDNSPLHF
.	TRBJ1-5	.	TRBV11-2	TGTGCCAGCAGCTTAGCTCAGATCGGTCAGCCCCAGCATTTT	CASSLAQIGQPQHF
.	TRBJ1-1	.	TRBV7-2	TGTGCCAGCAGCGTATATAGGAACACTGAAGCTTTCTTT	CASSVYRNTEAFF
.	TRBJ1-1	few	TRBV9	TGTGCCAGCAGCGTAGAGGTCTTGGGACACCCGGAAGCTTTCTTT	CASSVEVLGHPEAFF
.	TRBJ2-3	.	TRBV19	TGTGCCAGTAAGGGCCGCCTAGATACGCAGTATTTT	CASKGRLDTQYF
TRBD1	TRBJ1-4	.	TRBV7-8	TGTGCCAGCAGCCCGAGGACAGGGCCTTCAACTAATGAAAAACTGTTTTTT	CASSPRTGPSTNEKLFF
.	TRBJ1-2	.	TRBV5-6	TGTGCCAGCAGCTTGGCCCAGAGGGGCAATGGCTACACCTTC	CASSLAQRGNGYTF
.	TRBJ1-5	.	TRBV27	TGTGCCAGCAGTCCGCTACAGACCAATCAGCCCCAGCATTTT	CASSPLQTNQPQHF
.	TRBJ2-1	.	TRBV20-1	TGCAGTGCTAGTGGTCTTATAGTGAATGAGCAGTTCTTC	CSASGLIVNEQFF
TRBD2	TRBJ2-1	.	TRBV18	TGTGCCAGCTCACCTACACTAGCGGCGAGCTACAATGAGCAGTTCTTC	CASSPTLAASYNEQFF
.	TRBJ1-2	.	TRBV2	TGTGCCAGCAGTGAAGCGTCAGGCCAATATGGCTACACCTTC	CASSEASGQYGYTF
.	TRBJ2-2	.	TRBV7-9	TGTGCCAGCAGTTGGCCGGGACTCTCTAGTAGTGGCGGGGAGCTGTTTTTT	CASSWPGLSSSGGELFF
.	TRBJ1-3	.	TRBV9	TGTGCCAGCAGCGTAGTTCCCGGGACATTGGAAGGTGGCACCATATATTTT	CASSVVPGTLEGGTIYF
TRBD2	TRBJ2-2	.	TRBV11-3	TGTGCCAGTGGGGGAACTAGCGGGACCGGGGAGCTGTTTTTT	CASGGTSGTGELFF
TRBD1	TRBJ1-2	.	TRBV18	TGTGCCAGCTCACCGCAGGGGGCGTATCGTGGCTACACCTTC	CASSPQGAYRGYTF
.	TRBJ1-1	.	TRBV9	TGTGCCAGCAGCGTAGTTCTCCCAGGCGCTGAAGCTTTCTTT	CASSVVLPGAEAFF
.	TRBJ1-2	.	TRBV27	TGTGCCAGCAGCCGGGCCGGGCGCAACTATGGCTACACCTTC	CASSRAGRNYGYTF
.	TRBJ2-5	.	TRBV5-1	TGCGCCAGCAGCTTGGGTGGTCCACAAGAGACCCAGTACTTC	CASSLGGPQETQYF
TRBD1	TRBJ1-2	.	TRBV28	TGTGCCAGCAGTTTTCAGGGGGCGTTATATGGCTACACCTTC	CASSFQGALYGYTF
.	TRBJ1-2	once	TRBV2	TGTGCCAGCGGGCGGGGGCCTCTAGATAGTTATGGCTACACCTTC	CASGRGPLDSYGYTF
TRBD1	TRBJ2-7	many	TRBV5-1	TGCGCCAGCACACAAGGGACAGGGGCGGCCTACGAGCAGTACTTC	CASTQGTGAAYEQYF
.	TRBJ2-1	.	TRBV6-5	TGTGCCAGCAGTTACTCGTTCAGCACCGGGCAGTTCTTC	CASSYSFSTGQFF
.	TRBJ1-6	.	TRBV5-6	TGTGCCAGCAGCTTGACAGTCGAACTCGATTCACCCCTCCACTTT	CASSLTVELDSPLHF